This TCR beta chain comes out of a study of shared clonotypes between healthy human individuals (dated by TCRdb to the early 2020s). Background for the entire study: A couple of women and a few men aged 18 to 49 years were included in the cohort. Per donor, three plates each were used for CD4 naive and CD4 memory, two for CD8 naive, and one for CD8 memory. Libraries were prepared and TCR repertoires were sequenced by different laboratories using diverse techniques, in order to increase sequencing depth and limit assay-specific biases. To estimate repertoire size and how much clonotypes are shared between individuals, the study performed deep sequencing of blood TCR repertoires from roughly five healthy adults. Between about 0.8 and 9.5 billion PBMCs per donor were obtained by leukapheresis.

Using the deep immunoSEQ assay, TCR CDR3 regions were amplified from genomic DNA by multiplex PCR. Extracted genomic DNA from each cell subset was distributed evenly across all wells of several immunoSEQ 96-well plates, and each plate was treated as a replicate. Each replicate PCR for sorted subsets received about 200 ng genomic DNA, equal to around 32,000 T cell genomes. The purified libraries were quantified using a Qubit 3.0 fluorometer, sized with a Bioanalyzer 2100, and then quantified again using the KAPA Library Quantification kit. A separate single-read 150-cycle Illumina NextSeq 550 flow cell was used to sequence each immunoSEQ 96-well plate. The published analysis was carried out like this. Because only junctional sequences without quality scores were contained in the immunoSEQ output, filtering matching that applied to full-length reads could not be performed. Sequences were annotated with PyIR, a Python wrapper for IgBLAST v1.9, using IMGT germline references to assign V/J genes and CDR3. Reads were filtered out if the reads had weak V/J assignments (E-value above 1e-6), no CDR3, stop codons, out-of-frame junctions, or ambiguous translated residues. V3J clonotypes were defined as sequences sharing an identical inferred V gene, J gene, and CDR3 amino acid sequence. Percentage overlap between repertoires was computed as shared unique clonotypes divided by the size of the smaller repertoire. Three approaches were used to assess repertoire richness: RTK rarefaction, the Chao1 estimator, and Recon v2.1 estimates of unobserved clonotypes. For all TCRbeta clonotypes obtained by the gDNA method from several donors, generation probabilities were computed with OLGA. Entries here come from immuneACCESS through TCRdb and include only in-frame sequences with V and J called. Some clones fail to appear in such tables; in the studies checked, an unresolved V gene covers under half of the shortfall, and the cause of the remainder is unknown. D and trimming were read from the DNA, whereas the V and J calls and clone size are those reported in that table. Recorded for this sample are about 360,000 clones; about 70% of them occurred a single time. The ten top clones hold roughly a tenth of the sample.

V drops 1 base and J drops 3 bases, leaving 10 bases in between. The CDR3 contains 14 residues, cysteine and phenylalanine counted. Only CDR3 DNA remains: 42 bases, in frame from the first base. The germline V gene gives CDR1 as SGDLS and CDR2 as YYNGEE. Remarks on this clone: It has no known antigen specificity. One base away there is no much larger clone; base qualities are not given.

The paper's findings and limits, for the study overall: Naive subsets generally had larger estimated clonotype richness than memory subsets did. Sampling was restricted to blood, and TCR repertoires in tissue are likely to differ from TCR repertoires in blood. Higher generation probabilities were observed for clonotypes shared by all four sorted-subset donors than for non-shared clonotypes. Approximately 5% of naive CD4, 3.5% of naive CD8, approximately 2.2% of memory CD4, and 0.4% of memory CD8 clonotypes were shared across several donors. Because the study included only a small number of donors, the genetic and exposure-history diversity represented was limited. Pairwise subsampling led to the expectation that sequencing depth would affect the degree of clonotype sharing among donors. Even with the large sequencing depth, rarefaction of the sorted-subset datasets indicated that sequencing was incomplete.

The donors were healthy, HIV-negative adults with no recently reported acute infections or vaccinations. Only Caucasian adults living in Nashville, Tennessee, USA were represented among the donors. CD4+ T cells were enriched by magnetic negative selection, after which naive cells were positively selected on CD45RA and the negative fraction was taken as the memory subset. Blood was collected by leukapheresis, and PBMCs were isolated by Ficoll-Histopaque density gradient centrifugation and then cryopreserved in liquid nitrogen vapor phase. Analytical flow cytometry was used to check the purity and quantity of every magnetically sorted T cell population. Genomic DNA was isolated from every sorted fraction and measured by UV absorbance on a Nanodrop 2000c.

The sequencing input was memory CD4+ T cells sorted from blood. Interpreted using the paper, the cell subset or site label stands for: CD45RA-negative fraction. The TCR comes from a man aged 25 to 45 in good health. The sequence is built from TRBV9 and TRBJ1-1; the D gene is possibly TRBD1, with 5 bases matching. In nucleotide form, the sequence is TGTGCCAGCAGCGTAAGGGGTCTGGACACTGAAGCTTTCTTT. This translates into CASSVRGLDTEAFF.